What follows are 22 T cell receptor beta chains derived from one specimen sequenced in a study of cytomegalovirus exposure and HLA in healthy donors. Clones were read by immunoSEQ multiplex PCR, and TCRdb kept only the in-frame ones, dropping some. The table includes more than 45,000 clones, around nine tenths detected once. Source material: PBMCs. These receptors were obtained from a woman aged 25 to 39 in good health and CMV-seronegative.

This chain links TRBV29-1 with TRBJ2-1; 7 bases map to TRBD2. The J segment lost 9 bases and the V segment lost 6 bases, leaving 14 bases of the junction unmatched. This CDR3 is 14 amino acids long. The germline V gene has CDR1 SQVTM and CDR2 ANQGSEA. CDR3 sequence reads: CSVTSLALSGEQFF. The CDR3 nucleotides are TGCAGCGTGACTAGCTTAGCCCTGTCGGGTGAGCAGTTCTTC.

The CDR3 region is CASSPYMTGINTEAFF. For the CDR3, the DNA is TGCGCCAGCAGCCCGTATATGACAGGGATTAACACTGAAGCTTTCTTT. This rearrangement joins TRBV4-1 to TRBJ1-1, with 7 bases fitting TRBD1. The trim removed 4 bases at V and 2 bases at J, leaving 10 bases unmatched. Germline V gene data show CDR1 as MGHRA and CDR2 as YSYEKL. The CDR3 is made up of 16 amino acids.

The rearrangement joins TRBV6-5 to TRBJ2-7; a weak D match, TRBD2 (6 bases). The CDR3 totals 14 residues. Germline-derived CDR1 and CDR2 are MNHEY and SVGAGI. Trimming removed 7 bases at V and 0 bases at J, with 13 bases between. This CDR3 reads CASKRGTGSYEQYF. In nucleotides, the CDR3 is TGTGCCAGCAAGCGCGGGACCGGCTCCTACGAGCAGTACTTC.

Only one count was recorded for this clone. The chain employs TRBV15 and TRBJ2-5; D is uncertain. V lost 5 bases, J lost 4 bases, and 20 bases lay in between. The CDR3 runs 16 residues. CDR1 LNHNV and CDR2 YYDKDF come from the germline V gene (reference sequence). The CDR3 nucleotides are TGTGCCACCAGCGCACGACACCATACCTCTCCAGAGACCCAGTACTTC. It encodes CATSARHHTSPETQYF.

The V gene is TRBV29-1, the J gene TRBJ2-5, with TRBD1 as a possible D gene (6 bases). The germline V gene has CDR1 SQVTM and CDR2 ANQGSEA. The CDR3 runs to 13 residues. V was shortened by 4 bases and J by 3 bases, with 12 bases between the two germline ends. The CDR3 spells CSVAVQGEETQYF. The CDR3 region has the DNA TGCAGCGTTGCGGTACAGGGTGAAGAGACCCAGTACTTC. The entire variable domain, with the rest obtained from reference TRBV29-1 and TRBJ2-5, is as follows: SAVISQKPSRDICQRGTSLTIQCQVDSQVTMMFWYRQQPGQSLTLIATANQGSEATYESGFVIDKFPISRPNLTFSTLTVSNMSPEDSSIYLCSVAVQGEETQYFGPGTRLLVL.

The genes are TRBV5-1 and TRBJ2-7, with a possible D match to TRBD1 (7 bases). Germline V gene sequence: CDR1 SGHRS, CDR2 YFSETQ. V lost 5 bases and J 6 bases, leaving 18 bases between the germline ends. The CDR3 has 14 amino acids. The CDR3 coding sequence is TGCGCCAGCAGGCGTCAGGGGGGATCAGGCGAGCAGTACTTC. Its protein is CASRRQGGSGEQYF.

The rearrangement links TRBV6-1 to TRBJ2-5; 12 nucleotides align to TRBD2. The trim removed 1 base at V and 5 bases at J, leaving 5 bases unmatched. The germline gives CDR1 MNHNS, CDR2 SASEGT. This CDR3 region has 16 residues. The CDR3 nucleotides are TGTGCCAGCAGTGAAGACACTAGCGGGAGGTGGGAGACCCAGTACTTC. Its protein product is CASSEDTSGRWETQYF.

This clone occurred once. The chain joins TRBV27 to TRBJ1-1; no definite D call. The CDR3 is made up of 13 amino acids. Germline V gene lookup returns CDR1 MNHEY and CDR2 SMNVEV (reference sequence). V was trimmed by 1 base and J by 10 bases, leaving 13 bases between them. CDR3 residues: CASSLFEGNVAFF. CDR3 DNA sequence: TGTGCCAGCAGTTTATTTGAGGGTAATGTAGCTTTCTTT.

The rearrangement links TRBV28 to TRBJ2-2, with TRBD2 matching over 11 bases. V gave up 1 base and J gave up 5 bases; unmatched junction bases: 0. Germline CDR1 reads MDHEN; CDR2 reads SYDVKM. The CDR3 is 15 residues long. The CDR3: CASSLSSGRTGELFF. The CDR3 DNA is TGTGCCAGCAGTTTATCTAGCGGGAGGACCGGGGAGCTGTTTTTT.

This chain uses TRBV9 with TRBJ2-5; 7 positions agree with TRBD1. The CDR3 runs 15 residues. V lost 3 bases to trimming and J lost 5 bases; unmatched junction nucleotides: 10. The germline V gene encodes CDR1 SGDLS and CDR2 YYNGEE. DNA of the CDR3: TGTGCCAGCAGCGGCTACAGGGGATTAGGGGAGACCCAGTACTTC. As protein: CASSGYRGLGETQYF.

The chain employs TRBV27 and TRBJ2-1; 12 positions agree with TRBD2. J gave up 4 bases and V 5 bases, and 6 bases lay outside the gene matches. Looked up from germline, CDR1 is MNHEY and CDR2 is SMNVEV (reference sequence). The CDR3 sequence is 16 residues long. CDR3 sequence reads: CASSTPGLAGYNEQFF. CDR3 DNA: TGTGCCAGCAGTACACCGGGACTAGCGGGTTACAATGAGCAGTTCTTC.

The genes are TRBV28 and TRBJ2-7; TRBD1 is a possible D gene (5 bases). Trimming took 7 bases from V and 4 from J, leaving 11 bases between them. The CDR3 spans 12 residues. Germline V CDR1 and CDR2: MDHEN, SYDVKM. This CDR3 reads CASTTSGYEQYF. The CDR3 region has the DNA TGTGCCAGCACTACATCAGGGTACGAGCAGTACTTC.

V and J are TRBV10-3 and TRBJ1-2; a weak D match, TRBD1 (5 bases). V shed 0 bases and J shed 5 bases, with 16 bases lying between them. CDR1 is ENHRY and CDR2 is SYGVKD in the germline V gene. The CDR3 covers 16 residues. The CDR3 spells CAISESPFRQTYGYTF. As DNA, the CDR3 is TGTGCCATCAGTGAGTCCCCGTTCCGACAGACGTATGGCTACACCTTC.

This chain uses TRBV6-1 with TRBJ2-1; TRBD2 matches at 11 bases. CDR1 is MNHNS and CDR2 is SASEGT in the germline V gene. The length of the CDR3 is 19 residues. Trimming took 1 base from V and 0 from J; bases not matched to a gene: 8. The CDR3 loop is CASSEELAGASSSYNEQFF. Written as DNA, the CDR3 is TGTGCCAGCAGTGAAGAACTAGCGGGGGCCTCCTCCTCCTACAATGAGCAGTTCTTC.

The CDR3 DNA reads TGTGCCAGCCGGGACAGTGGATTCACTGAAGCTTTCTTT. This sequence encodes CASRDSGFTEAFF. The chain recombines TRBV2 with TRBJ1-1; 7 nucleotides line up with TRBD1. Germline V gene sequence: CDR1 SNHLY, CDR2 FYNNEI. The CDR3 sequence is 13 residues long. V lost 8 bases, J lost 4 bases, and 7 bases stayed unmatched. Combining the CDR3 with reference TRBV2 and TRBJ1-1 gives the whole variable domain EPEVTQTPSHQVTQMGQEVILRCVPISNHLYFYWYRQILGQKVEFLVSFYNNEISEKSEIFDDQFSVERPDGSNFTLKIRSTKLEDSAMYFCASRDSGFTEAFFGQGTRLTVV.

This CDR3 is CASSYSSSAAFF. CDR3 nucleotide sequence: TGTGCCAGCAGTTACTCGAGTTCTGCCGCTTTCTTT. The chain uses TRBV6-5 and TRBJ1-1; D not certain. This CDR3 spans 12 amino acids. CDR1 is MNHEY, CDR2 SVGAGI, per germline. Trimming took off 0 bases at V and 11 bases at J, with 10 bases between the two ends.

This clone was observed a single time. This chain uses TRBV28 with TRBJ2-7; 7 bases match TRBD1. The CDR3 runs to 15 residues. V shed 6 bases, J shed 7 bases, and the junction held 15 bases outside the gene matches. Germline lookup yields CDR1 MDHEN and CDR2 SYDVKM. CDR3: CASRSPDRALGEQYF. The DNA of the CDR3 is TGTGCCAGCAGATCTCCAGACAGGGCCCTAGGGGAGCAGTACTTC.

The chain uses TRBV10-3 and TRBJ1-1; D is ambiguous. The V gene lost 7 bases and the J gene lost 2 bases, with 11 bases spanning the gap. Germline CDR1 is ENHRY and CDR2 is SYGVKD. The CDR3 is made up of 13 amino acids. The CDR3 coding sequence is TGTGCCATCACCCAGACGGGAAACACTGAAGCTTTCTTT. It encodes CAITQTGNTEAFF.

The V and J genes are TRBV6-1 and TRBJ2-7; TRBD1 agrees at 11 bases. Trimming removed 6 bases from V and 7 bases from J; junction bases left unmatched: 11. The CDR3 is 15 residues long. Germline CDR1 and CDR2: MNHNS and SASEGT. Written as DNA, the CDR3 is TGTGCCAGCAGCCTTGAACAGGGGACAGGGGGTGAGCAGTACTTC. Translation gives CASSLEQGTGGEQYF.

Note on this clone: Other DNA sequences from this sample encode an identical CDR3 as well. The chain employs TRBV27 and TRBJ1-2; 8 nucleotides line up with TRBD1. Trimming took 1 base from V and 8 from J; bases not matched to a gene: 9. The V gene's germline CDR1 is MNHEY and CDR2 SMNVEV (reference sequence). This CDR3 comprises 15 residues. The CDR3 coding sequence is TGTGCCAGCAGTTTATTTACAGGGGGAGGGGGGGGCTACACCTTC. It translates to CASSLFTGGGGGYTF.

This chain links TRBV5-1 with TRBJ2-7; unclear D gene. CDR1 SGHRS and CDR2 YFSETQ come from the germline V gene. Trimming took 6 bases from V and 1 from J, leaving 11 bases between them. This CDR3 is built from 13 residues. For the CDR3, the DNA is TGCGCCAGCAACCCCGGAGTGTCCTACGAGCAGTACTTC. This gives the protein CASNPGVSYEQYF.

The chain combines TRBV2 with TRBJ1-5, with D possibly TRBD1 on 5 matching bases. This CDR3 contains 14 residues. In germline, CDR1 is SNHLY, CDR2 FYNNEI. V lost 6 bases, J lost 0 bases, and 9 bases lay in between. The CDR3 bases are TGTGCCAGCAGCGCAGGGAATAGCAATCAGCCCCAGCATTTT. Translated, it gives CASSAGNSNQPQHF.